These 5 T cell receptor beta chains came from one sample sequenced in a study of blood T cell repertoires in COVID-19. TCRdb keeps only in-frame clones here, not all; method: immunoSEQ multiplex PCR. The repertoire holds 270,000 or so clones, with under 90% as singletons. The sequencing input was peripheral blood. The receptor set was obtained from a woman in her 50s who had recovered from COVID-19.

The rearrangement joins TRBV9 to TRBJ1-6, with D unclear. Germline CDR1 is SGDLS and CDR2 is YYNGEE. This CDR3 has 16 amino acids. With 0 bases removed from V and 0 bases from J, the gap between germline ends came to 7 bases. CDR3: CASSVEWSSYNSPLHF. The DNA of the CDR3 is TGTGCCAGCAGCGTAGAATGGAGCTCCTATAATTCACCCCTCCACTTT. The full variable domain, with the rest looked up from reference TRBV9 and TRBJ1-6, is DSGVTQTPKHLITATGQRVTLRCSPRSGDLSVYWYQQSLDQGLQFLIQYYNGEERAKGNILERFSAQQFPDLHSELNLSSLELGDSALYFCASSVEWSSYNSPLHFGNGTRLTVT.

The J gene is TRBJ2-5, the V gene TRBV27, with 10 bases lining up with TRBD2. This CDR3 has 16 residues. The V segment lost 3 bases and the J segment 1 base; nucleotides outside the gene matches: 5. Germline V gene sequence: CDR1 MNHEY, CDR2 SMNVEV (reference sequence). The CDR3 here is CASSLASGSVQETQYF. The CDR3 DNA follows: TGTGCCAGCAGTTTGGCTAGCGGGAGTGTCCAAGAGACCCAGTACTTC.

This clone was observed many times. The V and J genes are TRBV12-3 or TRBV12-4 and TRBJ2-2, with D maybe TRBD2 (5 bases). V was shortened by 6 bases and J by 4 bases, with 9 bases between the two germline ends. The CDR3 is 13 residues long. CDR3 region: CASRYRGTGELFF. In DNA form, the CDR3 reads TGTGCCAGCAGGTACCGGGGCACCGGGGAGCTGTTTTTT.

The count of this clone is one. The chain combines TRBV15 with TRBJ2-1; D may be TRBD1 (6 bases). CDR1 is LNHNV and CDR2 is YYDKDF in the germline V gene (reference sequence). V lost 1 base and J 12 bases, leaving 16 bases between the germline ends. The CDR3 length is 14 residues. CDR3 residues: CATSRGQAAYGQFF. The CDR3 DNA reads as TGTGCCACCAGCAGAGGACAGGCTGCTTATGGGCAGTTCTTC.

V gene TRBV11-3 combines with J gene TRBJ2-1, with 9 positions matching TRBD2. V lost 4 bases and J lost 5; bases outside the gene matches: 9. CDR3 size: 16 residues. Per germline, CDR1 SGHNT and CDR2 YENEEA. This chain's CDR3 is CASSSYVAGVNNEQFF. CDR3 DNA sequence: TGTGCCAGCAGCTCCTACGTAGCGGGAGTAAACAATGAGCAGTTCTTC. The whole variable domain, remainder taken from reference TRBV11-3 and TRBJ2-1, is EAGVVQSPRYKIIEKKQPVAFWCNPISGHNTLYWYLQNLGQGPELLIRYENEEAVDDSQLPKDRFSAERLKGVDSTLKIQPAELGDSAVYLCASSSYVAGVNNEQFFGPGTRLTVL.